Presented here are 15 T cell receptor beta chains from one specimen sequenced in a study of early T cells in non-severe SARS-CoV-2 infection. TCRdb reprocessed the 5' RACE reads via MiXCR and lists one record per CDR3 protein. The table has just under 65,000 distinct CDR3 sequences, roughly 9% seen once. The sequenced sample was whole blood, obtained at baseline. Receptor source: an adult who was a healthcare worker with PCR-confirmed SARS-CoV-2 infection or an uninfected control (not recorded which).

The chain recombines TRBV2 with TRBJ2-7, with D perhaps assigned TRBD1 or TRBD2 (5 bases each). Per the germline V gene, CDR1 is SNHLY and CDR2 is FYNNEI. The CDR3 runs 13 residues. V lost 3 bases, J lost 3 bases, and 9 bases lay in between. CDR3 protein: CASSEGEGYEQYF. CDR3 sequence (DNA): TGTGCCAGCAGTGAGGGGGAAGGCTACGAGCAGTACTTC.

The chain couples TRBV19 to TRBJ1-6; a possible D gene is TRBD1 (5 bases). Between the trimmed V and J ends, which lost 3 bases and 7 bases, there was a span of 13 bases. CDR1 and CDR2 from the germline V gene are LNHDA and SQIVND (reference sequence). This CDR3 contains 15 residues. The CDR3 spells CASSMNQGGNSPLHF. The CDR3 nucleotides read TGTGCCAGTAGTATGAATCAGGGAGGCAATTCACCCCTCCACTTT. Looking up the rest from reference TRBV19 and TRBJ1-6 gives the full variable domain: DGGITQSPKYLFRKEGQNVTLSCEQNLNHDAMYWYRQDPGQGLRLIYYSQIVNDFQKGDIAEGYSVSREKKESFPLTVTSAQKNPTAFYLCASSMNQGGNSPLHFGNGTRLTVT.

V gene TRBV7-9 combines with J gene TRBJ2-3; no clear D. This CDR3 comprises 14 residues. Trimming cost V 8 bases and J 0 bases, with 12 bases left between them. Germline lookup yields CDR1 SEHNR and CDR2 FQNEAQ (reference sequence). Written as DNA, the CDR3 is TGTGCCAGCCAAACTTCTCAAAGCACAGATACGCAGTATTTT. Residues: CASQTSQSTDTQYF.

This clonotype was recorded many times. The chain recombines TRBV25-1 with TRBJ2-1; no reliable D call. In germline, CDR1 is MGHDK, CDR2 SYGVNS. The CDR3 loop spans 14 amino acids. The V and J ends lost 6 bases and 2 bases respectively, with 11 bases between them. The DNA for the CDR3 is TGTGCCAGCAGCAAGACGAAAACCTACAATGAGCAGTTCTTC. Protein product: CASSKTKTYNEQFF.

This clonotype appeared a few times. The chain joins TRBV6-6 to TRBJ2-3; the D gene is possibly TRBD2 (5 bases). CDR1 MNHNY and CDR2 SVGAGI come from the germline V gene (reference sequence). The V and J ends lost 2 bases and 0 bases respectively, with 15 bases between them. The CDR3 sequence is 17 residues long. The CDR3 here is CASSYPPGSGSTDTQYF. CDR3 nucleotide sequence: TGTGCCAGCAGTTACCCCCCCGGGTCGGGGAGCACAGATACGCAGTATTTT.

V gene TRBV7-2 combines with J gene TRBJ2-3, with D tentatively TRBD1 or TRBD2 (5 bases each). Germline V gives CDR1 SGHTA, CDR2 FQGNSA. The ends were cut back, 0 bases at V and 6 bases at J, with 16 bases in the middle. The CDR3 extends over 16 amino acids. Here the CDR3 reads CASSLAGVANGDTQYF. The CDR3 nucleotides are TGTGCCAGCAGCTTAGCGGGGGTCGCCAACGGGGATACGCAGTATTTT.

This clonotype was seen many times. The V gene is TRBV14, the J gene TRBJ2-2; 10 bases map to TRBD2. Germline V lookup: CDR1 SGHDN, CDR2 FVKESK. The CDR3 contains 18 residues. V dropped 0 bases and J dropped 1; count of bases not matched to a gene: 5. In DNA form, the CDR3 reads TGTGCCAGCAGCCAAGATCCCTCTAGCGGGAGGAACACCGGGGAGCTGTTTTTT. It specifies CASSQDPSSGRNTGELFF.

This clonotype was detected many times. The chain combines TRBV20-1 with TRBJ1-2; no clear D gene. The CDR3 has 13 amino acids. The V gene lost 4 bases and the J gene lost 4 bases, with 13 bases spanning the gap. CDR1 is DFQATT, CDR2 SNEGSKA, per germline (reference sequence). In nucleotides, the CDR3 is TGCAGTGCTACTCCCGAGACGGCCTATGGCTACACCTTC. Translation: CSATPETAYGYTF.

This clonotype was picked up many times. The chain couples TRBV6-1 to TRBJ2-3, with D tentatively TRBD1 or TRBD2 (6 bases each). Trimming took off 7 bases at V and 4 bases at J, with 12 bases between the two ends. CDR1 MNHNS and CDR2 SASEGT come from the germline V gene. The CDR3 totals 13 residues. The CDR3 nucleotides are TGTGCCAGCACAGGTGGGGGGCCAGATACGCAGTATTTT. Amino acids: CASTGGGPDTQYF.

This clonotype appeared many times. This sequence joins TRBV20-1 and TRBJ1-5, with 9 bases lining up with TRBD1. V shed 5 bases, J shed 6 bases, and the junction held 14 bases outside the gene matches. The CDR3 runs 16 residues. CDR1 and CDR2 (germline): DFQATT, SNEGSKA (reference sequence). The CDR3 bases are TGCAGTGCTCATCAAACAGACAGGGGGAGGCCTCAGCCCCAGCATTTT. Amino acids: CSAHQTDRGRPQPQHF.

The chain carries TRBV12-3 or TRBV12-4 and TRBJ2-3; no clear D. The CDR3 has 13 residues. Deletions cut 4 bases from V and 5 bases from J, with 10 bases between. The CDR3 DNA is TGTGCCAGCAGTTGGCTAGAAAGAGATACGCAGTATTTT. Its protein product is CASSWLERDTQYF.

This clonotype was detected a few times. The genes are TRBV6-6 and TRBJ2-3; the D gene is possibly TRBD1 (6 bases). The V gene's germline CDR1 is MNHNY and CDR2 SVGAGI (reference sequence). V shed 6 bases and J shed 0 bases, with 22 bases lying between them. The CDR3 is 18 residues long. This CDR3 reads CASRYREGVGPSTDTQYF. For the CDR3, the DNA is TGTGCCAGCAGATACAGGGAAGGGGTAGGACCTAGCACAGATACGCAGTATTTT.

The CDR3 reads CASSADRGPATQPQHF. As DNA, the CDR3 is TGTGCCAGCAGCGCGGACAGGGGCCCTGCAACTCAGCCCCAGCATTTT. The chain is built from TRBV5-6 and TRBJ1-5, with 9 positions matching TRBD1. CDR1 and CDR2 from the germline V gene are SGHDT and YYEEEE. The junction had 11 bases not matched to a gene; V was cut back by 4 bases and J by 6 bases. This CDR3 contains 16 residues.

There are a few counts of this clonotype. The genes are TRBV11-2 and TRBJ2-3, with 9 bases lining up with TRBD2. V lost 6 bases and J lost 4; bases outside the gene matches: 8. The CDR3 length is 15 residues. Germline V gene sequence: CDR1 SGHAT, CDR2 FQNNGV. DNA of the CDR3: TGTGCCAGCAGACTAGCGGGCGAGGAAGCAGATACGCAGTATTTT. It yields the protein CASRLAGEEADTQYF. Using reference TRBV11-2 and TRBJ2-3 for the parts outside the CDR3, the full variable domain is EAGVAQSPRYKIIEKRQSVAFWCNPISGHATLYWYQQILGQGPKLLIQFQNNGVVDDSQLPKDRFSAERLKGVDSTLKIQPAKLEDSAVYLCASRLAGEEADTQYFGPGTRLTVL.

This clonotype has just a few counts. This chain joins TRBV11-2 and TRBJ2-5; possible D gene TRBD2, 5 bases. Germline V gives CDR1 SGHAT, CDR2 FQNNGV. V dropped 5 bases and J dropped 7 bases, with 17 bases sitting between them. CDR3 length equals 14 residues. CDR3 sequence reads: CASSPKEALWTQYF. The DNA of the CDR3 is TGTGCCAGCAGCCCGAAGGAGGCCTTGTGGACCCAGTACTTC.